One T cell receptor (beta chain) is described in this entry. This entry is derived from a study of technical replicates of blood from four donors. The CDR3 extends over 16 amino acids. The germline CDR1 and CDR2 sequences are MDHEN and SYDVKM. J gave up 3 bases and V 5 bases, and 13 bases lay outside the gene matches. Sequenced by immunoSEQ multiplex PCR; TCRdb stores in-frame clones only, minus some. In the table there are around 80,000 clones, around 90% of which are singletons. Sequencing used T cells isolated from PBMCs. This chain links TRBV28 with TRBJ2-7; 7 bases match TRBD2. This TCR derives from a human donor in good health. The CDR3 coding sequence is TGTGCCAGCAGTCCCCACCCGTGGGCGGGAGACTACGAGCAGTACTTC. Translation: CASSPHPWAGDYEQYF.